This T cell receptor beta chain appears in the sequencing data of a study of cytomegalovirus exposure and HLA in healthy donors. The germline CDR1 and CDR2 sequences are MGHRA and YSYEKL. The CDR3 sequence is 17 residues long. J was trimmed by 5 bases and V by 2 bases; bases with no gene match: 14. Vbeta (60) and Jbeta (13) primers were used in the PCR. TCRdb's copy holds only in-frame clones and misses some; the assay was immunoSEQ multiplex PCR. The profile shows around 90,000 clones, more than 75% of them singletons. The TCR sequence derives from a young man in good health and CMV-seropositive. Sequencing was carried out using PBMCs. The chain links TRBV4-1 to TRBJ2-5, with TRBD1 identical over 7 bases. DNA of the CDR3: TGCGCCAGCAGCCAACGACCCCGACAGGGTCTGGGGGAGACCCAGTACTTC. Amino acid sequence: CASSQRPRQGLGETQYF.